Below are 15 T cell receptor beta chains sequenced from a single sample in a study of T-cell memory formation after mild COVID-19 (dated by TCRdb to the early 2020s). The protocol used for the library was 5' RACE. This sample was sequenced with an Illumina NovaSeq 6000. TCRdb reprocessed the public reads (quality trimming at Q25 with fastp, clone calling with MiXCR) and kept in-frame beta chains. Rows merge per CDR3 protein into single entries with the most common DNA and genes. For this sample the table gives about 430,000 distinct CDR3 sequences, of which about 20% were detected only once. Around a fifth of the sample is taken by the ten largest. Sequences were obtained from PBMCs or a T cell subset sorted from them (not recorded which). All receptors derive from a man younger than 30 who had mild COVID-19 (a few samples of this study predate the infection). The sample titles of this study are shuffled in the database, so cell type and time point are left out; the donor was told from shared clones.

The V gene is TRBV23-1, the J gene TRBJ2-3; D call uncertain. TRBV23-1 carries the ORF label, with uncertain function. This CDR3 region has 11 residues. V was trimmed by 7 bases and J by 5 bases, leaving 7 bases between them. The CDR3 here is CASTHLDTQYF. The CDR3 nucleotides read TGCGCCAGCACACACTTAGATACGCAGTATTTT.

CDR3 in amino acids: CASSLETGAGELFF. CDR3 nucleotides: TGTGCCAGCAGCTTAGAGACAGGGGCCGGGGAGCTGTTTTTT. The chain carries TRBV7-8 and TRBJ2-2; 8 bases match TRBD1. Losses at the gene ends were 1 base for V and 6 bases for J; bases not matched to a gene: 1. The CDR3 consists of 14 residues. Germline lookup yields CDR1 SGHVS and CDR2 FQNEAQ. The variable domain in full, with the rest retrieved from reference TRBV7-8 and TRBJ2-2, is GAGVSQSPRYKVAKRGQDVALRCDPISGHVSLFWYQQALGQGPEFLTYFQNEAQLDKSGLPSDRFFAERPEGSVSTLKIQRTQQEDSAVYLCASSLETGAGELFFGEGSRLTVL.

V is TRBV7-2 and J is TRBJ1-2; D gene uncertain. V was pared by 3 bases and J by 0 bases, with 8 bases between. This CDR3 spans 14 amino acids. Germline CDR1 SGHTA, CDR2 FQGNSA. The chain's CDR3 is CASSLMSTNYGYTF. In DNA, the CDR3 is TGTGCCAGCAGCTTGATGTCAACTAACTATGGCTACACCTTC.

This rearrangement joins TRBV19 to TRBJ1-1; no clear D gene. The V gene lost 4 bases and the J gene lost 0 bases, with 9 bases spanning the gap. CDR1 is LNHDA, CDR2 SQIVND, per germline (reference sequence). This CDR3 region has 14 residues. CDR3 nucleotide sequence: TGTGCCAGTAGTAAGCCAGTTATGAACACTGAAGCTTTCTTT. It encodes CASSKPVMNTEAFF.

The chain links TRBV21-1 to TRBJ1-6; the table gives TRBD1 as D, unverified against the DNA. TRBV21-1 is shown as a pseudogene. The CDR3 covers 15 residues. The CDR3 protein is CATPKEDRPNSPLHF. The CDR3 DNA follows: TGTGCCACCCCGAAGGAGGACAGACCTAATTCACCCCTCCACTTT.

The chain combines TRBV5-1 with TRBJ2-1; 7 bases are shared with TRBD1. V lost 0 bases and J lost 4; bases outside the gene matches: 4. The CDR3 consists of 15 residues. Per the germline V gene, CDR1 is SGHRS and CDR2 is YFSETQ. The CDR3 loop reads CASSLAGQLYNEQFF. The CDR3 nucleotides read TGCGCCAGCAGCTTGGCGGGACAGCTTTACAATGAGCAGTTCTTC.

This clonotype has a handful of counts. The chain combines TRBV6-5 with TRBJ2-7; TRBD1 agrees at 9 bases. CDR3 length equals 15 residues. V lost 7 bases, J lost 3 bases, and 10 bases stayed unmatched. CDR1 is MNHEY, CDR2 SVGAGI, per germline. In DNA, the CDR3 is TGTGCCAGCACTGTAGGACAGGGGTTCCGCTACGAGCAGTACTTC. Translation gives CASTVGQGFRYEQYF.

This sequence joins TRBV9 and TRBJ1-4, with a weak D call TRBD1 (6 bases). The CDR3 contains 16 residues. CDR1 SGDLS and CDR2 YYNGEE come from the germline V gene. The V and J ends lost 1 base and 8 bases respectively, with 18 bases between them. The CDR3 region has the DNA TGTGCCAGCAGCGTAAAAGGAGGTGGGACACCCGAAAAACTGTTTTTT. Protein: CASSVKGGGTPEKLFF. Using reference TRBV9 and TRBJ1-4 for the parts outside the CDR3, the full variable domain is DSGVTQTPKHLITATGQRVTLRCSPRSGDLSVYWYQQSLDQGLQFLIQYYNGEERAKGNILERFSAQQFPDLHSELNLSSLELGDSALYFCASSVKGGGTPEKLFFGSGTQLSVL.

This clonotype was counted many times. This chain connects TRBV20-1 to TRBJ2-1, with no clear D. CDR3 length: 11 residues. V was cut by 5 bases and J by 5 bases, with 7 bases left in between. In germline, CDR1 is DFQATT, CDR2 SNEGSKA (reference sequence). The chain's CDR3 is CSALVHNEQFF. The CDR3 nucleotides are TGCAGTGCTTTAGTACACAATGAGCAGTTCTTC.

This clonotype has a handful of counts. The chain employs TRBV7-3 and TRBJ2-5; D may be TRBD2 (6 bases). V gave up 5 bases and J gave up 2 bases, with 12 bases separating them. The CDR3 consists of 14 residues. Germline CDR1 and CDR2: SGHTA and FQGTGA. The CDR3: CASSPTGSQETQYF. The CDR3 DNA reads as TGTGCCAGCAGCCCCACCGGGAGTCAAGAGACCCAGTACTTC.

This clonotype was detected many times. The V gene is TRBV6-5, the J gene TRBJ2-3, with 10 bases aligning to TRBD2. CDR1 is MNHEY and CDR2 is SVGAGI in the germline V gene. J was trimmed by 8 bases and V by 5 bases; bases with no gene match: 7. The CDR3 runs 14 residues. In DNA form, the CDR3 reads TGTGCCAGCAGTGCTAGCGGGGGTCCGGGTACGCAGTATTTT. It is translated as CASSASGGPGTQYF.

The chain couples TRBV5-1 to TRBJ1-1; D remains unclear. The germline gives CDR1 SGHRS, CDR2 YFSETQ. The CDR3 length is 14 residues. V shed 5 bases and J shed 3 bases, with 14 bases lying between them. The CDR3 reads CASSLGSTYTEAFF. The CDR3 DNA is TGCGCCAGCAGTTTAGGGTCTACGTACACTGAAGCTTTCTTT.

This clonotype was seen many times. The V and J genes are TRBV5-1 and TRBJ2-3; TRBD1 agrees at 7 bases. This CDR3 is built from 15 residues. Germline V gene data show CDR1 as SGHRS and CDR2 as YFSETQ. V dropped 0 bases and J dropped 2; count of bases not matched to a gene: 3. The DNA of the CDR3 is TGCGCCAGCAGCTTGGGACAGGGAGACACAGATACGCAGTATTTT. This encodes CASSLGQGDTDTQYF. Full variable domain (remainder filled in from reference TRBV5-1 and TRBJ2-3): KAGVTQTPRYLIKTRGQQVTLSCSPISGHRSVSWYQQTPGQGLQFLFEYFSETQRNKGNFPGRFSGRQFSNSRSEMNVSTLELGDSALYLCASSLGQGDTDTQYFGPGTRLTVL.

In its sample, this clonotype was seen a few times. The genes are TRBV7-2 and TRBJ1-2, with 9 bases identical to TRBD1. J lost 2 bases, V lost 4 bases, and 8 bases had no gene match. The CDR3 length is 16 residues. Germline V lookup: CDR1 SGHTA, CDR2 FQGNSA. CDR3 nucleotides: TGTGCCAGCAGCTCAAGTCCCGGGACAGGGAACTATGGCTACACCTTC. It encodes CASSSSPGTGNYGYTF.

The table lists this clonotype with a few counts. The chain uses TRBV12-3 or TRBV12-4 and TRBJ1-1; D unclear. CDR3 size: 16 residues. V shed 6 bases and J shed 1 base, with 18 bases lying between them. CDR3 sequence reads: CASSFYPPGRNTEAFF. CDR3 DNA: TGTGCCAGCAGCTTCTATCCCCCGGGCCGGAACACTGAAGCTTTCTTT.